The 28 T cell receptor beta chains presented below share a single source sample, sequenced in a study of shared clonotypes between healthy human individuals. This table comes from immunoSEQ multiplex PCR, and its TCRdb copy is limited to in-frame clones, with some not included. The data hold 2 million to 2.5 million clones, with 90% to 95% observed a single time. The sequenced material came from naive CD4+ T cells from PBMCs. Stated subset: CD45RA+ positively selected. Every receptor here comes from a man aged 18 to 29 in good health. Some clones in this sample may be carry-over from other donors' samples.

V and J are TRBV27 and TRBJ2-1; 10 bases are a match to TRBD2. Per germline, CDR1 MNHEY and CDR2 SMNVEV (reference sequence). The CDR3 extends over 16 amino acids. After removal of 1 base from V and 4 bases from J, the junction contained 4 bases not matched to a gene. The CDR3 loop is CASSLYSGGTYNEQFF. The CDR3 nucleotides are TGTGCCAGCAGTTTATATAGCGGGGGGACGTACAATGAGCAGTTCTTC.

The chain is built from TRBV28 and TRBJ2-4, with D perhaps TRBD1 (6 bases). Germline V gene data show CDR1 as MDHEN and CDR2 as SYDVKM. The CDR3 extends over 14 amino acids. The V and J ends lost 5 bases and 6 bases respectively, with 14 bases between them. The CDR3 region has the DNA TGTGCCAGCAGTCCGCCAGGGGTTCGAAACATTCAGTACTTC. The encoded protein is CASSPPGVRNIQYF.

Comments on this clone: Other DNA sequences of this sample code for an identical CDR3. V gene TRBV5-1 combines with J gene TRBJ2-1; 7 positions agree with TRBD2. Per germline, CDR1 SGHRS and CDR2 YFSETQ. This CDR3 is built from 15 residues. With 0 bases clipped from V and 2 bases from J, the junction kept 2 bases outside the gene matches. CDR3 nucleotide sequence: TGCGCCAGCAGCTTGGCAGCGGGAACCTACAATGAGCAGTTCTTC. Translation: CASSLAAGTYNEQFF.

In this sample, this clone turned up a few times. CDR3 DNA: TGTGCCAGCAGCACACATGCAGGGGGCACTGAAGCTTTCTTT. It codes for CASSTHAGGTEAFF. V and J are TRBV2 and TRBJ1-1, with 7 bases identical to TRBD1. V dropped 6 bases and J dropped 4; count of bases not matched to a gene: 8. Germline CDR1 SNHLY, CDR2 FYNNEI. The CDR3 length is 14 residues.

The chain joins TRBV6-6 to TRBJ1-1, with 8 bases lining up with TRBD1. This CDR3 has 13 residues. Germline CDR1 and CDR2: MNHNY and SVGAGI (reference sequence). The ends lost 6 bases at V and 5 bases at J; junction bases unmatched: 5. As DNA, the CDR3 is TGTGCCAGCAGACGACAGGGGATTACTGAAGCTTTCTTT. Translating gives CASRRQGITEAFF.

The V gene is TRBV19, the J gene TRBJ1-1; D gene unclear. CDR1 LNHDA and CDR2 SQIVND come from the germline V gene (reference sequence). V dropped 2 bases and J dropped 6 bases, with 13 bases sitting between them. The CDR3 sequence is 14 residues long. The chain's CDR3 is CASSISSGGAEAFF. The CDR3, as DNA: TGTGCCAGTAGTATATCGTCGGGAGGCGCTGAAGCTTTCTTT.

This sequence joins TRBV9 and TRBJ2-5, with D hard to call. CDR1 and CDR2 (germline): SGDLS, YYNGEE. The CDR3 contains 14 residues. Trimming left V 1 base short and J 7 bases short, with 14 bases between. CDR3 region: CASSVKGNPGTQYF. DNA for the CDR3: TGTGCCAGCAGCGTAAAGGGCAACCCTGGGACCCAGTACTTC.

J is TRBJ2-2 and V is TRBV28; a possible D gene is TRBD1 (5 bases). Germline V gene lookup returns CDR1 MDHEN and CDR2 SYDVKM. Trimming removed 2 bases at V and 2 bases at J, with 9 bases between. The CDR3 runs to 15 residues. CDR3 in DNA: TGTGCCAGCAGTTTAGGCAGGGTCAACACCGGGGAGCTGTTTTTT. The encoded protein is CASSLGRVNTGELFF.

This clone was seen once. The CDR3 loop reads CASSWAGRYSYNEQFF. CDR3 nucleotide sequence: TGTGCCAGCAGTTGGGCTGGGCGGTACTCCTACAATGAGCAGTTCTTC. This sequence joins TRBV28 and TRBJ2-1; D remains unclear. The V end lost 4 bases, the J end lost 0 bases, and 13 bases lay between the germline ends. The CDR3 sequence is 16 residues long. Per the germline V gene, CDR1 is MDHEN and CDR2 is SYDVKM.

Details on this clone: This sample includes further DNA sequences coding for the same CDR3. The V gene is TRBV7-9, the J gene TRBJ2-7, with TRBD1 identical over 7 bases. V shed 2 bases, J shed 1 base, and the junction held 2 bases outside the gene matches. The CDR3 extends over 14 amino acids. Germline loops: CDR1 SEHNR, CDR2 FQNEAQ (reference sequence). The CDR3 reads CASSLRDSSYEQYF. The CDR3 region has the DNA TGTGCCAGCAGCTTAAGGGACAGTTCCTACGAGCAGTACTTC.

The chain carries TRBV7-9 and TRBJ2-1, with TRBD2 identical over 7 bases. Per germline, CDR1 SEHNR and CDR2 FQNEAQ (reference sequence). V was clipped by 7 bases and J by 3 bases; unmatched bases: 9. The length of the CDR3 is 15 residues. The CDR3 reads CASTRGVAGYNEQFF. DNA for the CDR3: TGTGCCAGCACCCGGGGGGTAGCGGGCTACAATGAGCAGTTCTTC. The full variable domain, completed using reference TRBV7-9 and TRBJ2-1, is DTGVSQNPRHKITKRGQNVTFRCDPISEHNRLYWYRQTLGQGPEFLTYFQNEAQLEKSRLLSDRFSAERPKGSFSTLEIQRTEQGDSAMYLCASTRGVAGYNEQFFGPGTRLTVL.

The CDR3 region has the DNA TGTGCCAGCAGCGACAGGAAAAATATAAACCCTTATGGCTACACCTTC. Its translation is CASSDRKNINPYGYTF. V is TRBV5-5 and J is TRBJ1-2; TRBD1 is a possible D gene (6 bases). The CDR3 is 16 amino acids. CDR1 and CDR2 (germline): SGHKS, YYEKEE (reference sequence). Trimming removed 4 bases from V and 5 bases from J, with 21 bases in between.

Turning to this clone: Within the sample, other DNA sequences also encode this same CDR3. V gene TRBV18 combines with J gene TRBJ1-4; D gene uncertain. Trimming took off 3 bases at V and 8 bases at J, with 10 bases between the two ends. The CDR3 runs to 13 residues. CDR1 is KGHSH and CDR2 is LQKENI in the germline V gene. Here the CDR3 reads CASSPGVGEKLFF. The DNA for the CDR3 is TGTGCCAGCTCACCCGGGGTAGGGGAAAAACTGTTTTTT. The whole variable domain, remainder taken from reference TRBV18 and TRBJ1-4, is NAGVMQNPRHLVRRRGQEARLRCSPMKGHSHVYWYRQLPEEGLKFMVYLQKENIIDESGMPKERFSAEFPKEGPSILRIQQVVRGDSAAYFCASSPGVGEKLFFGSGTQLSVL.

This chain links TRBV7-6 with TRBJ2-2, with D uncertain. V was cut by 3 bases and J by 3 bases, with 8 bases left in between. Germline CDR1 reads SGHVS; CDR2 reads FNYEAQ. The CDR3 covers 14 residues. CDR3 loop: CASSFSYYTGELFF. The DNA of the CDR3 is TGTGCCAGCAGCTTTTCCTATTACACCGGGGAGCTGTTTTTT.

The rearrangement joins TRBV7-2 to TRBJ2-5; tentatively, D is TRBD1 or TRBD2 (5 bases each). The V gene lost 5 bases and the J gene lost 1 base, with 8 bases spanning the gap. The germline CDR1 and CDR2 sequences are SGHTA and FQGNSA. This CDR3 has 13 amino acids. The CDR3 DNA is TGTGCCAGCAGCCCGAGGGGCCAAGAGACCCAGTACTTC. It is translated as CASSPRGQETQYF.

The chain is built from TRBV6-1 and TRBJ2-6; D is perhaps TRBD2 (5 bases). Germline V CDR1 and CDR2: MNHNS, SASEGT. Trimming cost V 2 bases and J 4 bases, with 6 bases left between them. The CDR3 runs to 14 residues. CDR3 residues: CASSEREGANVLTF. In DNA form, the CDR3 reads TGTGCCAGCAGTGAACGGGAAGGGGCCAACGTCCTGACTTTC.

The chain carries TRBV7-9 and TRBJ1-4; D unclear. This CDR3 has 17 residues. The germline V gene encodes CDR1 SEHNR and CDR2 FQNEAQ (reference sequence). Trimming removed 5 bases at V and 4 bases at J, with 20 bases between. CDR3 DNA: TGTGCCAGCAGCCTACCGTCGGCCCGACTCAGTAATGAAAAACTGTTTTTT. Amino acids: CASSLPSARLSNEKLFF.

The rearrangement links TRBV6-1 to TRBJ2-2; 10 bases match TRBD2. With V trimmed by 2 bases and J by 0 bases, 0 bases remained unmatched. CDR3 size: 16 residues. Germline V gene data show CDR1 as MNHNS and CDR2 as SASEGT. CDR3 protein: CASSETSGANTGELFF. For the CDR3, the DNA is TGTGCCAGCAGTGAAACTAGCGGGGCGAACACCGGGGAGCTGTTTTTT.

A few counts support this clone. The chain has TRBV6-6 and TRBJ1-1; the match to TRBD1 covers 7 bases. The CDR3 runs to 14 residues. Germline assignment: CDR1 MNHNY and CDR2 SVGAGI (reference sequence). Trimming cost V 7 bases and J 0 bases; bases outside gene matches: 5. The CDR3 here is CASIKQGMNTEAFF. CDR3 nucleotides: TGTGCCAGCATTAAACAGGGGATGAACACTGAAGCTTTCTTT.

The chain carries TRBV19 and TRBJ2-2, with 7 bases lining up with TRBD2. CDR3 length: 15 amino acids. The V gene end was trimmed by 4 bases and the J gene end by 6 bases; junction bases not matched to a gene: 8. The germline V gene has CDR1 LNHDA and CDR2 SQIVND (reference sequence). The CDR3 nucleotides read TGTGCCAGTAGTAGGCAAGCGGGACCAGCCGGGGAGCTGTTTTTT. This sequence encodes CASSRQAGPAGELFF.

The sample holds one count of this clone. The V call is TRBV6-5, the J call TRBJ2-3; TRBD2 aligns across 7 bases. This CDR3 region has 13 residues. The germline V gene encodes CDR1 MNHEY and CDR2 SVGAGI. J was trimmed by 5 bases and V by 6 bases; bases with no gene match: 5. CDR3 nucleotide sequence: TGTGCCAGCAGGTATACTAGCGTAGATACGCAGTATTTT. It is translated as CASRYTSVDTQYF.

The CDR3 sequence is CASSRAGNTIYF. CDR3 DNA sequence: TGTGCCAGCTCACGGGCGGGAAACACCATATATTTT. This chain connects TRBV18 to TRBJ1-3; D is ambiguous. Trimming removed 4 bases from V and 4 bases from J, with 5 bases in between. The CDR3 is made up of 12 amino acids. Per the germline V gene, CDR1 is KGHSH and CDR2 is LQKENI.

This chain connects TRBV9 to TRBJ2-7; D may match TRBD1 or TRBD2 (5 bases each). The germline V and J ends were trimmed by 3 bases and 3 bases, with 10 bases remaining between them. The length of the CDR3 is 13 residues. Germline loops: CDR1 SGDLS, CDR2 YYNGEE. The CDR3 bases are TGTGCCAGCAGCGGGCCGAGGGGCTACGAGCAGTACTTC. Translating gives CASSGPRGYEQYF.

This chain uses TRBV15 with TRBJ2-3, with 7 nucleotides matching TRBD1. Germline V lookup: CDR1 LNHNV, CDR2 YYDKDF (reference sequence). The CDR3 extends over 15 amino acids. V shed 1 base, J shed 0 bases, and the junction held 1 base outside the gene matches. The CDR3 DNA reads TGTGCCACCAGCAGAGGGACAGGCAGCACAGATACGCAGTATTTT. Its protein is CATSRGTGSTDTQYF.

The count of this clone is one. The chain has TRBV7-9 and TRBJ2-7, with no clear D. This CDR3 spans 13 amino acids. The germline V gene has CDR1 SEHNR and CDR2 FQNEAQ (reference sequence). V was trimmed by 3 bases and J by 0 bases, leaving 6 bases between them. The CDR3 protein is CASSFSDSYEQYF. The CDR3, as DNA: TGTGCCAGCAGCTTTTCGGACTCCTACGAGCAGTACTTC.

The chain recombines TRBV2 with TRBJ2-3; TRBD2 is a possible D gene (5 bases). The germline gives CDR1 SNHLY, CDR2 FYNNEI. This CDR3 contains 14 residues. Deletions cut 6 bases from V and 2 bases from J, with 12 bases between. CDR3: CASSREVLTDTQYF. CDR3 bases: TGTGCCAGCAGCCGGGAAGTTCTCACAGATACGCAGTATTTT. The full variable domain, completed using reference TRBV2 and TRBJ2-3, is EPEVTQTPSHQVTQMGQEVILRCVPISNHLYFYWYRQILGQKVEFLVSFYNNEISEKSEIFDDQFSVERPDGSNFTLKIRSTKLEDSAMYFCASSREVLTDTQYFGPGTRLTVL.

This clone was seen just once. This chain uses TRBV13 with TRBJ1-4, with TRBD1 identical over 9 bases. There are 18 residues in the CDR3. CDR1 is PRHDT and CDR2 is FYEKMQ in the germline V gene (reference sequence). J gave up 3 bases and V 0 bases, and 8 bases lay outside the gene matches. Here the CDR3 DNA reads TGTGCCAGCAGCTTAGGCCTAGGACAGGGGTTACCTAATGAAAAACTGTTTTTT. This translates into CASSLGLGQGLPNEKLFF. The complete variable domain, with remaining parts taken from reference TRBV13 and TRBJ1-4, reads AAGVIQSPRHLIKEKRETATLKCYPIPRHDTVYWYQQGPGQDPQFLISFYEKMQSDKGSIPDRFSAQQFSDYHSELNMSSLELGDSALYFCASSLGLGQGLPNEKLFFGSGTQLSVL.

In this sample, this clone turned up a few times. The rearrangement links TRBV7-3 to TRBJ2-5; D could derive from TRBD1 or TRBD2 (5 bases each). The germline V and J ends were trimmed by 4 bases and 4 bases, with 16 bases remaining between them. Germline V gene data show CDR1 as SGHTA and CDR2 as FQGTGA. The CDR3 is 15 residues long. In DNA, the CDR3 is TGTGCCAGCAGCTATGGACACATCCGGGGAGAGACCCAGTACTTC. Protein: CASSYGHIRGETQYF.